Listed here is a single T cell receptor (beta chain). Its antigen remains unidentified. No base quality values were provided; no much bigger clone lies one nucleotide off. The sample originates from a study of long-term antiretroviral therapy in people with HIV (dated by TCRdb to between 2021 and 2024). About the investigation overall: The earliest samples were collected about a decade before the 2015 WHO recommendation for immediate ART, when ART was typically delayed until CD4 counts fell. A retrospective serial study tested whether changes in peripheral blood TRB repertoire composition and diversity were associated with ART initiation and durable HIV suppression. A total of some 200 cryopreserved PBMC samples came from around 30 adults with confirmed HIV infection and were collected serially over a mean of about 6 years (range 1-12). Of the 30 to 35 participants with HIV, approximately twelve were female. No cross-contamination during QIAcube processing was shown when test extractions of a monoclonal T-cell line were performed alongside about 33 polyclonal samples. Findings and caveats that apply to the study as a whole: Owing to limited PBMC availability, only the TCR beta chain was sequenced, without alpha chain pairing. Unsorted PBMC were profiled instead of sorted CD4+ and CD8+ T cells because pre-ART samples had limited cell numbers. CDR3 length ranges in HIV repertoires were narrower than in controls, and network structure suggested an antigen-experienced repertoire with only a slight naive shift after ART. Starting ART was linked to a significant rise in TRB diversity, yet even with long-term ART the diversity remained significantly lower than in transplant donor controls. Inferences about post-ART repertoire changes are limited because no data were available on ART adherence, viral resistance or therapy changes. The samples span the years 2004 to 2017, and the ART regimens used may be less effective than current regimens. The repertoire was dominated across all time points by expanded TRB clones identified before ART initiation, although this dominance was seen to fluctuate and to decrease in many PLHIV after ART.

Sequencing of the TRB variable region was done with the immunoSEQ hsTCRB v3.0 assay at survey level resolution. A depth of roughly 40,000-55,000 T-cell genomes per sample was targeted for TRB sequencing. TRB libraries were pooled and sequenced on an Illumina MiSeq using a v3 150-cycle kit. The authors processed their data as follows. Repertoire analysis ran in R within a reproducible Nextflow workflow covering QC, data transformation and analysis. LymphoSeq2, an R package for exploring AIRR-Seq data, was used to implement custom analyses. Four samples that yielded fewer than 5000 total TRB sequences were excluded, so that around 190 HIV repertoires were analyzed. Of the 188 retained HIV repertoires, 55 to 60 were collected before and around 130 after ART initiation. Each repertoire was downsampled to 5000 TRB nucleotide sequences, and summary statistics were averaged across 100 downsampling iterations. Only TRB sequences with CDR3 regions of at least seven amino acids were retained for analysis. Diversity was assessed using a clonality score derived from Shannon entropy and using the Gini coefficient. Repertoire networks linked the top 5000 CDR3 amino acid sequences whenever two sequences differed by an edit distance of one. Antigen specificity groups and MHC restriction were predicted for TRB CDR3 amino acid sequences with GLIPH2. Known CMV, EBV, HIV or tissue antigen associations were flagged by matching CDR3 amino acid sequences against VDJdb and McPAS-TCR. Pre-ART, post-ART and control groups were compared with Wilcoxon signed-rank tests and Holm-Bonferroni correction. TCRdb's version of the immuneACCESS table is confined to in-frame rearrangements and falls short of the full clone set. An unresolved V gene accounts for under half of the shortfall where checked; the remainder is of unknown origin. V and J calls and clone size are as listed in that table; D and trimming were resolved from the DNA. The sample table holds about 21,000 clones, of which about four fifths were seen once. The ten largest clones take up over 6.5% of the sample.

The CDR3 sequence holds 18 residues, the cysteine and phenylalanine included. The retained sequence is limited to the CDR3, 54 bases, with the frame set at the first base. Participants were included only if at least one PBMC sample before ART initiation and at least two post-ART samples were available. Every participant with HIV received treatment in the United States of America. Before DNA extraction, cryopreserved samples of about 0.95-11 million PBMC were thawed and then washed. At the time of the earliest PBMC sample for each participant with HIV, ages ranged from roughly 23 to 55 years. PBMC samples were contributed by each participant from 1-4 timepoints before ART initiation and 2-8 timepoints after ART initiation, with a median of 7 samples. For every participant, serial HIV viral load, CD4+ T-cell count, ART history and demographic data were obtained. Genomic DNA was extracted from unsorted PBMC with a Qiagen kit on a QIAcube, with processing performed in batches of 12 samples.

This clonotype was obtained from a man in his fifties with HIV. The sequenced sample was unsorted PBMCs, obtained at the start of antiretroviral therapy. The chain is made from TRBV21-1 and TRBJ1-5. TRBV21-1 is reported as a pseudogene. CDR3 loop: CASSALEDILAPYQPQHF. In nucleotide form, the sequence is TGTGCCAGCAGCGCCTTGGAGGACATTTTAGCACCCTATCAGCCCCAGCATTTT.